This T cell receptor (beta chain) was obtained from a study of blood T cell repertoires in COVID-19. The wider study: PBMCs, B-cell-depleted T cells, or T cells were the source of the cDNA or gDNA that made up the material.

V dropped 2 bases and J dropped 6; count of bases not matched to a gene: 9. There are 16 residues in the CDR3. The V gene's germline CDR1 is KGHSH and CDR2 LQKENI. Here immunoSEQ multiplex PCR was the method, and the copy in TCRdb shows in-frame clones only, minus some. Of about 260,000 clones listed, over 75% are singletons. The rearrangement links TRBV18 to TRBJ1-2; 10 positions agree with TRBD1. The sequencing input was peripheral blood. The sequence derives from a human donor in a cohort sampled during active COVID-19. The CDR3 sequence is CASSPMEGQGSDGYTF. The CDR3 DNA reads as TGTGCCAGCTCACCAATGGAGGGACAGGGGTCTGATGGCTACACCTTC.